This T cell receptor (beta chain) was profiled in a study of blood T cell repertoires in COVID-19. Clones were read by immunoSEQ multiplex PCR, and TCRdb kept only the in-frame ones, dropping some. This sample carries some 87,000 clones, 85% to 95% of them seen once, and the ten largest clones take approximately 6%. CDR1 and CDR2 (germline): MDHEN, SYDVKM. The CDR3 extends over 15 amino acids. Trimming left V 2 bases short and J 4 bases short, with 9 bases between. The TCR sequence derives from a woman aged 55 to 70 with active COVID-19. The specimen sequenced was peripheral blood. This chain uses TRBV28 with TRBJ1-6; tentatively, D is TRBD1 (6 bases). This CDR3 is CASSLPGQYNSPLHF. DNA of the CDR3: TGTGCCAGCAGTTTACCCGGACAGTATAATTCACCCCTCCACTTT.